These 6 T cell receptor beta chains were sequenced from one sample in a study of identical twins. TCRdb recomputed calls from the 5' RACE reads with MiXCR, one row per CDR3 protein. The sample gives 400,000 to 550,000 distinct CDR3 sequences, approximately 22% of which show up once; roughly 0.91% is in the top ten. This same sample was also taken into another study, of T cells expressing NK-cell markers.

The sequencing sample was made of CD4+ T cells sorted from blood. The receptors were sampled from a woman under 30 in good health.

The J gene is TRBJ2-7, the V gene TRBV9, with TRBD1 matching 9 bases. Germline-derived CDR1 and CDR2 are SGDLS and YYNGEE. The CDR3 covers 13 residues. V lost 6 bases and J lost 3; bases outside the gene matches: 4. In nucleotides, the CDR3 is TGTGCCAGCAATAGACAGGGGGACTACGAGCAGTACTTC. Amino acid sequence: CASNRQGDYEQYF.

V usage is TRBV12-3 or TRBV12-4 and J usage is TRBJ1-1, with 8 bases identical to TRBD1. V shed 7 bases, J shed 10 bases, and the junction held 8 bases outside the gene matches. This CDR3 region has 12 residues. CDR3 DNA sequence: TGTGCCAGCAATCAGGGGGCGAGGGGAGCTTTCTTT. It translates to CASNQGARGAFF.

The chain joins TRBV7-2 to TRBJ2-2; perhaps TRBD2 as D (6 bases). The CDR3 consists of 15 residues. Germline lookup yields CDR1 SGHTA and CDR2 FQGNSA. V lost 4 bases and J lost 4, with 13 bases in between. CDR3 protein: CASSSLGGSTGELFF. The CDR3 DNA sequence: TGTGCCAGCAGCTCTCTGGGAGGATCCACCGGGGAGCTGTTTTTT. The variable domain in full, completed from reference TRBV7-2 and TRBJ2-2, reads GAGVSQSPSNKVTEKGKDVELRCDPISGHTALYWYRQSLGQGLEFLIYFQGNSAPDKSGLPSDRFSAERTGGSVSTLTIQRTQQEDSAVYLCASSSLGGSTGELFFGEGSRLTVL.

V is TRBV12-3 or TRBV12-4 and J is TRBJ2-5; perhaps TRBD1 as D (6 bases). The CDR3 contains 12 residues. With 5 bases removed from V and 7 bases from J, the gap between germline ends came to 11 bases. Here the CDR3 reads CASSQGRGTQYF. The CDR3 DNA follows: TGTGCCAGCAGTCAGGGGCGAGGGACCCAGTACTTC.

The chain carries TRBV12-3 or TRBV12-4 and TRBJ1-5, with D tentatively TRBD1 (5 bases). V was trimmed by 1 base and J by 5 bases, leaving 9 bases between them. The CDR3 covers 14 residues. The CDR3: CASSLGGAHQPQHF. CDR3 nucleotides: TGTGCCAGCAGTTTAGGAGGGGCCCATCAGCCCCAGCATTTT.

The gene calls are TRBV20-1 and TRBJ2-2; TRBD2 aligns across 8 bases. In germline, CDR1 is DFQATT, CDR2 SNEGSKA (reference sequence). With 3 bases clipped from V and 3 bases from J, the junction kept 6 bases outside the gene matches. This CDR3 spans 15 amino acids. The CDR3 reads CSASRGGADTGELFF. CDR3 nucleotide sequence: TGCAGTGCTAGTCGGGGGGGGGCCGACACCGGGGAGCTGTTTTTT.